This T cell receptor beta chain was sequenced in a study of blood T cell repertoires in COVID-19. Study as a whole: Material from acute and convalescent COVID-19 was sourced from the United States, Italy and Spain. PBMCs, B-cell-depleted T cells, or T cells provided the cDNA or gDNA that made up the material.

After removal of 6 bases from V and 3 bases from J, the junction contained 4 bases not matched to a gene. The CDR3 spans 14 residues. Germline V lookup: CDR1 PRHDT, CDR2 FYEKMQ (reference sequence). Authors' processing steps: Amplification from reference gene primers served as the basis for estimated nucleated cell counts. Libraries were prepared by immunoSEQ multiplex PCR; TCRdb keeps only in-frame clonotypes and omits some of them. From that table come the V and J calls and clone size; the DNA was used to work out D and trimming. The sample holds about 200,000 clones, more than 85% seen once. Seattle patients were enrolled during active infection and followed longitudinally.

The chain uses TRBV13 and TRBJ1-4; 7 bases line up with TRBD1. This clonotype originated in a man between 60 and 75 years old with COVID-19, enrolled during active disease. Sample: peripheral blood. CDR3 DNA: TGTGCCAGCAGTACAGGGGCCTCTAATGAAAAACTGTTTTTT. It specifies CASSTGASNEKLFF.